Listed here are 26 T cell receptor beta chains from one sample, sequenced in a study of blood T cell repertoires in COVID-19 (dated by TCRdb to 2020 to 2022). The library was obtained by the immunoSEQ multiplex PCR assay. TCRdb carries this immuneACCESS record with in-frame sequences only. Its versions omit some clonotypes, under half of them owing to an unresolved V gene in the studies checked, with the rest unexplained. In all, the sample holds fewer than 450,000 clones, and roughly 88% of those were seen once. The ten largest make up around an eighth of the sample. Sequencing was carried out using peripheral blood. The receptors were gathered from a woman aged 50 to 60 with COVID-19, enrolled during active disease.

The chain's CDR3 is CASSPLTGDNEQFF. In nucleotides, the CDR3 is TGTGCCAGCAGCCCACTGACAGGGGACAATGAGCAGTTCTTC. This chain joins TRBV5-4 and TRBJ2-1; 8 nucleotides line up with TRBD1. The J segment lost 5 bases and the V segment lost 4 bases, leaving 5 bases of the junction unmatched. The germline V gene encodes CDR1 SGHNT and CDR2 YYREEE (reference sequence). The CDR3 has 14 residues.

The chain uses TRBV5-5 and TRBJ2-3, with D uncertain. The V gene's germline CDR1 is SGHKS and CDR2 YYEKEE (reference sequence). V was pared by 1 base and J by 4 bases, with 7 bases between. The CDR3 runs to 13 residues. DNA for the CDR3: TGTGCCAGCAGCTTGTTCTCCGCAGATACGCAGTATTTT. Translation gives CASSLFSADTQYF.

The rearrangement joins TRBV19 to TRBJ1-1; D possibly corresponds to TRBD1 (5 bases). From germline, CDR1 is LNHDA and CDR2 SQIVND (reference sequence). Trimming pared 3 bases from V and 1 base from J, leaving 12 bases between. The CDR3 sequence is 15 residues long. Written as DNA, the CDR3 is TGTGCCAGTAGTATGGAGGGGAGATGGAACACTGAAGCTTTCTTT. Protein product: CASSMEGRWNTEAFF. The full variable domain, rest sourced from reference TRBV19 and TRBJ1-1, is DGGITQSPKYLFRKEGQNVTLSCEQNLNHDAMYWYRQDPGQGLRLIYYSQIVNDFQKGDIAEGYSVSREKKESFPLTVTSAQKNPTAFYLCASSMEGRWNTEAFFGQGTRLTVV.

The genes are TRBV5-8 and TRBJ1-5; D not certain. The length of the CDR3 is 15 residues. Germline V CDR1 and CDR2: SGHTS, YDEGEE. V was pared by 3 bases and J by 5 bases, with 15 bases between. The CDR3 DNA is TGTGCCAGCAGCTCGGGAGACCGGCTTTATCAGCCCCAGCATTTT. Residues: CASSSGDRLYQPQHF.

The chain uses TRBV28 and TRBJ1-1; D perhaps matches TRBD1 (5 bases). The CDR3 covers 13 residues. V was pared by 2 bases and J by 4 bases, with 8 bases between. Germline CDR1 and CDR2: MDHEN and SYDVKM. The CDR3 reads CASSLLGPTEAFF. The CDR3 region has the DNA TGTGCCAGCAGTTTACTGGGGCCCACTGAAGCTTTCTTT. Full variable domain (rest looked up from reference TRBV28 and TRBJ1-1): DVKVTQSSRYLVKRTGEKVFLECVQDMDHENMFWYRQDPGLGLRLIYFSYDVKMKEKGDIPEGYSVSREKKERFSLILESASTNQTSMYLCASSLLGPTEAFFGQGTRLTVV.

The chain couples TRBV5-1 to TRBJ1-1; D ambiguous. CDR3 size: 14 residues. Trimming removed 4 bases from V and 2 bases from J, with 12 bases in between. The V gene's germline CDR1 is SGHRS and CDR2 YFSETQ. DNA for the CDR3: TGCGCCAGCAGCCTCACCCAGTACAACACTGAAGCTTTCTTT. It translates to CASSLTQYNTEAFF.

The V call is TRBV29-1, the J call TRBJ1-2; 9 bases fit TRBD1. J gave up 8 bases and V 6 bases, and 4 bases lay outside the gene matches. The CDR3 is made up of 11 amino acids. Germline CDR1 is SQVTM and CDR2 is ANQGSEA. CDR3: CSVGTGQGYTF. Here the CDR3 DNA reads TGCAGCGTCGGGACAGGGCAAGGCTACACCTTC.

This sequence joins TRBV5-1 and TRBJ1-3, with 8 bases that match TRBD1. CDR3 length equals 15 residues. Germline V gene sequence: CDR1 SGHRS, CDR2 YFSETQ. Losses at the gene ends were 4 bases for V and 4 bases for J; bases not matched to a gene: 7. The CDR3 is CASSDGQGYGNTIYF. The CDR3 DNA is TGCGCCAGCAGCGATGGACAGGGCTACGGAAACACCATATATTTT. Filled out from reference TRBV5-1 and TRBJ1-3, the complete variable domain reads KAGVTQTPRYLIKTRGQQVTLSCSPISGHRSVSWYQQTPGQGLQFLFEYFSETQRNKGNFPGRFSGRQFSNSRSEMNVSTLELGDSALYLCASSDGQGYGNTIYFGEGSWLTVV.

The rearrangement links TRBV18 to TRBJ1-2, with D uncertain. CDR3 length equals 19 residues. V was cut by 2 bases and J by 2 bases, with 24 bases left in between. CDR1 and CDR2 from the germline V gene are KGHSH and LQKENI. The CDR3 loop reads CASSPMGPEEVQSNYGYTF. For the CDR3, the DNA is TGTGCCAGCTCACCAATGGGCCCCGAGGAGGTCCAAAGCAACTATGGCTACACCTTC.

The genes are TRBV3-1 (or the pseudogene TRBV3-2) and TRBJ1-2; 10 positions agree with TRBD1. CDR3 length: 15 residues. Germline V gene sequence: CDR1 LGHDT, CDR2 YNNKEL (reference sequence). Trimming removed 1 base from V and 6 bases from J; junction bases left unmatched: 5. CDR3 bases: TGTGCCAGCAGCCAAGGACCCGGGACAGGGGATGGCTACACCTTC. Translation: CASSQGPGTGDGYTF.

In DNA, the CDR3 is TGTGCCAGCTCATCGCTTGCGGGACAGGGGGCCAAGGGCTACACCTTC. The encoded protein is CASSSLAGQGAKGYTF. The V gene is TRBV18, the J gene TRBJ1-2; 12 nucleotides align to TRBD1. Germline V gene data show CDR1 as KGHSH and CDR2 as LQKENI. The CDR3 spans 16 residues. After removal of 5 bases from V and 8 bases from J, the junction contained 12 bases not matched to a gene.

This rearrangement joins TRBV5-8 to TRBJ2-5, with 10 positions matching TRBD2. This CDR3 comprises 15 residues. Germline V lookup: CDR1 SGHTS, CDR2 YDEGEE. The ends lost 1 base at V and 5 bases at J; junction bases unmatched: 5. The CDR3 sequence: CASSLSGGDSETQYF. The CDR3 coding sequence is TGTGCCAGCAGCTTGAGCGGGGGGGACTCCGAGACCCAGTACTTC.

The chain links TRBV27 to TRBJ1-2, with 7 bases aligning to TRBD1. Trimming cost V 2 bases and J 12 bases; bases outside gene matches: 9. CDR3 size: 13 residues. Germline V gene sequence: CDR1 MNHEY, CDR2 SMNVEV (reference sequence). The CDR3 spells CASSLRQGGRNTF. The CDR3 nucleotides are TGTGCCAGCAGTTTACGCCAGGGGGGAAGGAACACCTTC.

This sequence joins TRBV30 and TRBJ1-5, with D uncertain. V gave up 1 base and J gave up 0 bases, with 10 bases separating them. This CDR3 is 15 amino acids long. CDR1 GTSNPN and CDR2 SVGIG come from the germline V gene (reference sequence). CDR3 residues: CAWSGGDYSNQPQHF. CDR3 coding DNA: TGTGCCTGGAGTGGAGGTGATTATAGCAATCAGCCCCAGCATTTT.

This sequence joins TRBV6-1 and TRBJ1-1; D gene ambiguous. The germline V gene has CDR1 MNHNS and CDR2 SASEGT. This CDR3 region has 14 residues. Trimming took off 3 bases at V and 3 bases at J, with 11 bases between the two ends. In DNA, the CDR3 is TGTGCCAGCAGTGATCCACCGCGGGACACTGAAGCTTTCTTT. Amino acid sequence: CASSDPPRDTEAFF.

The chain joins TRBV14 to TRBJ1-2; no clear D. With 1 base removed from V and 8 bases from J, the gap between germline ends came to 14 bases. CDR1 and CDR2 from the germline V gene are SGHDN and FVKESK. The CDR3 extends over 14 amino acids. Here the CDR3 reads CASSQVAGRGGYTF. For the CDR3, the DNA is TGTGCCAGCAGCCAAGTCGCGGGCAGAGGAGGCTACACCTTC.

The J gene is TRBJ1-6, the V gene TRBV28, with 8 bases aligning to TRBD1. This CDR3 has 15 amino acids. The germline CDR1 and CDR2 sequences are MDHEN and SYDVKM. With V trimmed by 5 bases and J by 7 bases, 7 bases remained unmatched. The CDR3 DNA reads as TGTGCCAGCAGTCCTCAGGGGGCTCCCAATTCACCCCTCCACTTT. It translates to CASSPQGAPNSPLHF.

This chain links TRBV6-5 with TRBJ2-7, with a tentative D call TRBD1 (5 bases). The V and J ends lost 7 bases and 6 bases respectively, with 19 bases between them. CDR1 and CDR2 (germline): MNHEY, SVGAGI. This CDR3 is 14 amino acids long. This CDR3 is CASTSGARAGEQYF. The CDR3 region has the DNA TGTGCCAGCACATCTGGAGCCAGGGCTGGCGAGCAGTACTTC.

A single count supports this clone. The chain links TRBV11-2 to TRBJ2-1; 16 nucleotides align to TRBD2. The CDR3 runs to 15 residues. In germline, CDR1 is SGHAT, CDR2 FQNNGV. The V gene end was trimmed by 5 bases and the J gene end by 12 bases; junction bases not matched to a gene: 7. The CDR3 protein is CASSPGTSGGARQFF. CDR3 in DNA: TGTGCCAGCAGCCCCGGGACTAGCGGGGGGGCCAGGCAGTTCTTC.

The genes are TRBV11-2 and TRBJ2-7; 7 bases agree with TRBD1. CDR1 and CDR2 from the germline V gene are SGHAT and FQNNGV. The CDR3 totals 13 residues. After removal of 5 bases from V and 3 bases from J, the junction contained 4 bases not matched to a gene. The CDR3 region has the DNA TGTGCCAGCAGCGGCCCAGGGGGCTACGAGCAGTACTTC. This translates into CASSGPGGYEQYF.

The gene calls are TRBV5-1 and TRBJ2-7; tentative D call: TRBD2 (6 bases). The CDR3 is 15 amino acids. CDR1 is SGHRS and CDR2 is YFSETQ in the germline V gene. The germline V and J ends were trimmed by 0 bases and 5 bases, with 15 bases remaining between them. Here the CDR3 reads CASSLEGQGGDEQYF. DNA of the CDR3: TGCGCCAGCAGCTTGGAAGGGCAGGGAGGTGACGAGCAGTACTTC.

The chain joins TRBV6-1 to TRBJ1-1, with D uncertain. Per germline, CDR1 MNHNS and CDR2 SASEGT. The CDR3 is made up of 13 amino acids. V was cut by 1 base and J by 2 bases, with 5 bases left in between. The CDR3 DNA reads TGTGCCAGCAGTGAAGTTTATAACACTGAAGCTTTCTTT. Protein product: CASSEVYNTEAFF.

This clone came up a few times. The genes are TRBV5-1 and TRBJ1-3; 7 bases agree with TRBD1. The V segment lost 0 bases and the J segment 2 bases; nucleotides outside the gene matches: 5. Per the germline V gene, CDR1 is SGHRS and CDR2 is YFSETQ. This CDR3 has 16 residues. DNA for the CDR3: TGCGCCAGCAGCTTGGGACAGGGTAAAACTGGAAACACCATATATTTT. Its translation: CASSLGQGKTGNTIYF.

The rearrangement joins TRBV10-3 to TRBJ1-1; TRBD1 is a possible D gene (6 bases). Looked up from germline, CDR1 is ENHRY and CDR2 is SYGVKD. This CDR3 is built from 17 residues. V was trimmed by 0 bases and J by 3 bases, leaving 17 bases between them. The CDR3 region is CAISESYGGAGDTEAFF. DNA of the CDR3: TGTGCCATCAGTGAGTCATATGGGGGCGCTGGGGACACTGAAGCTTTCTTT.

The CDR3 bases are TGTGCCAGCAGCCCCGACGGCGGTACGCAGTATTTT. This translates into CASSPDGGTQYF. The rearrangement uses TRBV9 and TRBJ2-3, with D hard to call. The CDR3 runs to 12 residues. Deletions cut 4 bases from V and 8 bases from J, with 11 bases between. In germline, CDR1 is SGDLS, CDR2 YYNGEE.

The chain uses TRBV21-1 and TRBJ2-5; the tabulated D call, TRBD2, remains unverified against the DNA. TRBV21-1 is termed a pseudogene. This CDR3 region has 14 residues. Here the CDR3 DNA reads TGTGCCTGCGTTCCTTTGAGGGCCCAAGAGACCCAGTACTTC. Protein: CACVPLRAQETQYF.